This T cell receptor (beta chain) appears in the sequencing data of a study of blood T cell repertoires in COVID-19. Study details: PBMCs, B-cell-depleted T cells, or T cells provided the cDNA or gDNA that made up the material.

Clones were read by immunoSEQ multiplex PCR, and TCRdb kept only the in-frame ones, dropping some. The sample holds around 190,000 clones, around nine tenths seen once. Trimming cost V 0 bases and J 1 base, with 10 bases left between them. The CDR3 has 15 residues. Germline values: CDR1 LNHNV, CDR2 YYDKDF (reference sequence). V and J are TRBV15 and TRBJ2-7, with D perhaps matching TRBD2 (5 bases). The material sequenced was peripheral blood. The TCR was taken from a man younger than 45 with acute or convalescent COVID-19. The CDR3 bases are TGTGCCACCAGCAGAGACGGACTGCTTTCCTACGAGCAGTACTTC. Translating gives CATSRDGLLSYEQYF.